These T cell receptor beta chains were read from a single sample in a study of blood T cell repertoires in COVID-19. The table came from immunoSEQ multiplex PCR; TCRdb's copy has only in-frame clones and leaves some out. The sample contains over 300,000 clones, approximately 88% of which appear only once. The specimen sequenced was peripheral blood. These receptors were taken from a middle-aged man with acute or convalescent COVID-19. The CDR3 runs from the conserved cysteine through the conserved F or W. The D gene is left open where the match is weak. Only part of the rows carry a size: once, few, many, or a class if the clone is expanded.

size,V,J,D,DNA,CDR3
-,TRBV7-4,TRBJ1-1,TRBD1,TGTGCCAGCAGCTTCTTCAGGGGGCGAGCTTTCTTT,CASSFFRGRAFF
-,TRBV11-2,TRBJ2-5,-,TGTGCCAGCAGCCTTGGAACAGTCCAAGAGACCCAGTACTTC,CASSLGTVQETQYF
-,TRBV10-3,TRBJ1-2,TRBD1,TGTGCCATCAGTGAGTCCGGCCAGGGGGCATATGGCTACACCTTC,CAISESGQGAYGYTF
-,TRBV6-2/TRBV6-3,TRBJ1-2,-,TGTGCCAGCAGTCGCCGGACGCAGGGGCTCTATGGCTACACCTTC,CASSRRTQGLYGYTF
-,TRBV19,TRBJ2-5,-,TGTGCCAGTAGTATCGAGTATTGGGAGACCCAGTACTTC,CASSIEYWETQYF
once,TRBV28,TRBJ1-4,-,TGTGCCAGCAGTTCGACTGACGGCGCAACTAATGAAAAACTGTTTTTT,CASSSTDGATNEKLFF
-,TRBV7-9,TRBJ2-2,TRBD1,TGTGCCAGCAGCGATAGGACAGGGGGGTCCACCGGGGAGCTGTTTTTT,CASSDRTGGSTGELFF
-,TRBV4-1,TRBJ2-7,TRBD1,TGCGCCAGCAGCCAAAGACAGGGGCCCTACGAGCAGTACTTC,CASSQRQGPYEQYF
-,TRBV19,TRBJ1-1,-,TGTGCCAGTAGTATGGGTACGGGCACTGAAGCTTTCTTT,CASSMGTGTEAFF
many,TRBV4-2,TRBJ2-7,TRBD2,TGTGCCAGCAGCCAGACGACTAGCGGGACCTGGGCCTACGAGCAGTACTTC,CASSQTTSGTWAYEQYF